Below are 20 T cell receptor beta chains sequenced from a single sample in a study of T-cell reconstitution after alpha-beta-depleted transplantation in children (TCRdb year 2016). The library relied on PCR. The sample was run on an Illumina HiSeq 2500. Molecular barcoding was employed in the preparation of TCR libraries, with unique molecular identifiers being used to normalize TCRbeta repertoire quantification. The public reads were reanalyzed by TCRdb: fastp trimming at Q25, MiXCR alignment, in-frame beta chains only. Each entry is one CDR3 protein sequence, shown with its most common DNA and genes. In this sample the table shows roughly 500,000 distinct CDR3 sequences, 8% to 11% of which occur a single time. Around 2% of the sample goes to the ten largest clones. This sample's treatment or condition label indicates: allogeneic hematopoietic cell transplantation with graft depleted of TCRalphabeta T cells and CD19 B cells.

Sequenced material: PBMCs, taken before TCRalphabeta/CD19-depleted stem cell transplant. The receptor source for this set is a child aged 2 to 10 with inherited bone marrow failure, due to receive a stem cell transplant.

There are many counts of this clonotype. This chain joins TRBV6-5 and TRBJ2-3; maybe TRBD1 (6 bases). Between the trimmed V and J ends, which lost 2 bases and 5 bases, there was a span of 17 bases. The CDR3 has 16 amino acids. Germline V gives CDR1 MNHEY, CDR2 SVGAGI. In DNA form, the CDR3 reads TGTGCCAGCAGTTACCGGGACACAGGGCGTGGAGATACGCAGTATTTT. Encoded protein: CASSYRDTGRGDTQYF.

Many counts were recorded for this clonotype. The chain links TRBV3-1 to TRBJ2-1; 7 bases are shared with TRBD2. This CDR3 contains 16 residues. Trimming at V came to 6 bases and at J to 3 bases, leaving 11 bases not matched to a gene. The V gene's germline CDR1 is LGHDT and CDR2 YNNKEL (reference sequence). The DNA of the CDR3 is TGTGCCAGCAGTGAATTTGGGGACTACTTCTACAATGAGCAGTTCTTC. Its translation is CASSEFGDYFYNEQFF.

This clonotype came up many times. The gene calls are TRBV4-3 and TRBJ2-1, with 7 nucleotides matching TRBD1. Germline V CDR1 and CDR2: LGHNA, YSLEER. This CDR3 is built from 15 residues. J was trimmed by 5 bases and V by 4 bases; bases with no gene match: 8. CDR3 nucleotides: TGCGCCAGCAGCCGGGGGACAGTTGCCAACAATGAGCAGTTCTTC. Translation: CASSRGTVANNEQFF.

This clonotype was picked up a small number of times. The chain has TRBV15 and TRBJ2-3; D may be TRBD1 or TRBD2 (6 bases each). The length of the CDR3 is 15 residues. In germline, CDR1 is LNHNV, CDR2 YYDKDF (reference sequence). V lost 6 bases and J 1 base, leaving 14 bases between the germline ends. The CDR3 spells CATSGGPFRTDTQYF. The CDR3 bases are TGTGCCACCAGTGGGGGGCCCTTCCGCACAGATACGCAGTATTTT.

The V call is TRBV5-1, the J call TRBJ1-1; the D gene is possibly TRBD1 (6 bases). There are 15 residues in the CDR3. The V end was cut by 2 bases, the J end by 4 bases, with 15 bases between. Germline-derived CDR1 and CDR2 are SGHRS and YFSETQ. The CDR3 spells CASSLPRGRSTEAFF. The CDR3 coding sequence is TGCGCCAGCAGCTTACCCCGGGGGCGCAGCACTGAAGCTTTCTTT.

There are many counts of this clonotype. The V and J genes are TRBV4-3 and TRBJ2-2; D unclear. Germline assignment: CDR1 LGHNA and CDR2 YSLEER. This CDR3 contains 14 residues. Trimming pared 4 bases from V and 5 bases from J, leaving 11 bases between. As DNA, the CDR3 is TGCGCCAGCAGCCTCGGTGACGGGACCGGGGAGCTGTTTTTT. This translates into CASSLGDGTGELFF.

At least ten counts were recorded for this clonotype. The gene calls are TRBV23-1 and TRBJ2-1; D is undetermined. TRBV23-1 is noted as an ORF with a role that remains uncertain. The CDR3 is 15 amino acids. The V end was cut by 2 bases, the J end by 0 bases, with 8 bases between. The CDR3 nucleotides read TGCGCCAGCAGTCAAAGGGAAAGCTCCTACAATGAGCAGTTCTTC. Its protein product is CASSQRESSYNEQFF.

This clonotype has more than one count but fewer than ten. V usage is TRBV20-1 and J usage is TRBJ2-3; 7 bases match TRBD1. V shed 2 bases, J shed 2 bases, and the junction held 4 bases outside the gene matches. CDR1 and CDR2 from the germline V gene are DFQATT and SNEGSKA (reference sequence). This CDR3 comprises 14 residues. The CDR3 nucleotides read TGCAGTGCTAGAACAGGGGCCCTCACAGATACGCAGTATTTT. This translates into CSARTGALTDTQYF.

At least ten counts were recorded for this clonotype. This rearrangement joins TRBV6-1 to TRBJ2-6; the D gene is possibly TRBD2 (6 bases). Deletions cut 7 bases from V and 0 bases from J, with 19 bases between. Germline-derived CDR1 and CDR2 are MNHNS and SASEGT. This CDR3 is 18 amino acids long. The CDR3 DNA reads as TGTGCCAGCACCCCAAGGGGACTTCTACACTCTGGGGCCAACGTCCTGACTTTC. It yields the protein CASTPRGLLHSGANVLTF.

This clonotype occurred many times. This sequence joins TRBV4-3 and TRBJ2-1; the D call may be TRBD1 or TRBD2 (5 bases each). The CDR3 length is 12 residues. V lost 1 base and J lost 9, with 7 bases in between. The germline V gene encodes CDR1 LGHNA and CDR2 YSLEER. The CDR3: CASSQGGGEQFF. CDR3 bases: TGCGCCAGCAGCCAAGGTGGGGGTGAGCAGTTCTTC.

The rearrangement joins TRBV11-2 to TRBJ2-1; 14 bases are a match to TRBD2. Germline V gene data show CDR1 as SGHAT and CDR2 as FQNNGV. The V and J ends lost 6 bases and 9 bases, in that order; junction bases with no gene match: 7. The CDR3 is 15 amino acids. CDR3 nucleotide sequence: TGTGCCAGCAGGACACCGGGACTAGCGGGAGTTGAGCAGTTCTTC. Its translation is CASRTPGLAGVEQFF.

This clonotype was seen repeatedly, ten times or more. The chain carries TRBV24-1 and TRBJ2-5; a possible D gene is TRBD1 (5 bases). CDR3 size: 12 residues. Germline V lookup: CDR1 KGHDR, CDR2 SFDVKD. V dropped 8 bases and J dropped 0 bases, with 6 bases sitting between them. CDR3 region: CATKDNQETQYF. The CDR3 DNA reads as TGTGCCACCAAGGACAACCAAGAGACCCAGTACTTC.

This clonotype was seen ten or more times. The chain couples TRBV9 to TRBJ2-5, with TRBD2 identical over 7 bases. V lost 4 bases, J lost 2 bases, and 8 bases stayed unmatched. The CDR3 is made up of 15 amino acids. Per the germline V gene, CDR1 is SGDLS and CDR2 is YYNGEE. CDR3 DNA sequence: TGTGCCAGCAGCCAAGGGACTAAAAGTCAAGAGACCCAGTACTTC. Protein sequence: CASSQGTKSQETQYF.

This sequence joins TRBV4-3 and TRBJ1-5; the match to TRBD1 covers 7 bases. CDR1 and CDR2 from the germline V gene are LGHNA and YSLEER. After removal of 0 bases from V and 7 bases from J, the junction contained 18 bases not matched to a gene. The CDR3 covers 19 residues. The DNA for the CDR3 is TGCGCCAGCAGCCAAGATCCCAGCAGGGGGGACCCCACCTCACAGCCCCAGCATTTT. Translation gives CASSQDPSRGDPTSQPQHF.

This clonotype was detected many times. The genes are TRBV6-5 and TRBJ2-7, with D possibly TRBD1 on 5 matching bases. V was trimmed by 8 bases and J by 3 bases, leaving 14 bases between them. Germline V lookup: CDR1 MNHEY, CDR2 SVGAGI. CDR3 length equals 13 residues. The CDR3 DNA sequence: TGTGCCAGCGGCTACAGGTCCGGCTACGAGCAGTACTTC. It encodes CASGYRSGYEQYF.

This chain joins TRBV3-1 and TRBJ1-5; TRBD1 might be the D (6 bases). Germline values: CDR1 LGHDT, CDR2 YNNKEL (reference sequence). The CDR3 loop spans 18 amino acids. Trimming shortened V by 4 bases and J by 4 bases, and 23 bases separated the two germline ends. The CDR3: CASSPSRIGGPGNQPQHF. The CDR3 DNA sequence: TGTGCCAGCAGCCCCTCTCGGATTGGGGGGCCAGGAAATCAGCCCCAGCATTTT.

This clonotype has ten or more counts. This chain joins TRBV15 and TRBJ2-1, with D perhaps TRBD1 (6 bases). V was cut by 0 bases and J by 4 bases, with 10 bases left in between. Germline V lookup: CDR1 LNHNV, CDR2 YYDKDF (reference sequence). CDR3 length: 15 residues. The CDR3 nucleotides are TGTGCCACCAGCAGAGATCCCGGACAGTACAATGAGCAGTTCTTC. It translates to CATSRDPGQYNEQFF.

The table lists this clonotype with many counts. The chain carries TRBV12-3 or TRBV12-4 and TRBJ2-4; 10 bases are shared with TRBD1. This CDR3 spans 16 amino acids. The V and J ends lost 5 bases and 1 base, in that order; junction bases with no gene match: 5. The CDR3 DNA sequence: TGTGCCAGCAGTGCGCCGGGACAGGGGGCCAAAAACATTCAGTACTTC. Its translation: CASSAPGQGAKNIQYF.

This clonotype came up many times. V gene TRBV29-1 combines with J gene TRBJ2-7; possibly TRBD1 or TRBD2 for D (5 bases each). The length of the CDR3 is 15 residues. V was shortened by 0 bases and J by 12 bases, with 24 bases between the two germline ends. Germline loops: CDR1 SQVTM, CDR2 ANQGSEA. The CDR3 sequence is CSVEDPTARGSGLYF. The CDR3 region has the DNA TGCAGCGTTGAAGATCCTACAGCAAGAGGGTCAGGGTTGTACTTC.

The chain employs TRBV28 and TRBJ2-5; D is ambiguous. This CDR3 contains 12 residues. The V gene lost 2 bases and the J gene lost 9 bases, with 10 bases spanning the gap. Germline V gene sequence: CDR1 MDHEN, CDR2 SYDVKM. The CDR3 nucleotides are TGTGCCAGCAGTTTAAGGCCCTCGGCCCAGTACTTC. It encodes CASSLRPSAQYF.